The source of this TCR beta chain is a study of regulatory T cells in long-lasting Graves disease. Study-wide results and caveats: The study found TRBV28, TRBJ1-2 and TRBJ2-5 favored in persistent disease.

Building the TCR beta libraries relied on iRepertoire HTBI primers, and CDR3 regions underwent Arm-PCR. Each CDR3 protein is one row after TCRdb ran MiXCR on the multiplex PCR reads. The sample includes 540,000 or so distinct CDR3 sequences, approximately 12% of them seen just once. This clonotype was detected many times. The antigen is undetermined. Time point noted: newly diagnosed GD, antithyroid drugs for less than 3 months. Construction of the TCR library relied on RNA isolated from PBMCs. The CDR3 consists of 12 residues. Trimming removed 5 bases from V and 5 bases from J, with 10 bases in between. Germline CDR1 is DFQATT and CDR2 is SNEGSKA (reference sequence). This sample also appeared in a second study, on T cells in Graves' hyperthyroidism and ophthalmopathy. That source adds: Stable Graves' hyperthyroidism denoted no ophthalmopathy progression over 18 months. First-round RT-PCR targeting the TCR CDR3 was performed with the HTBI primer set. Within blood appeared most thyroid clonotypes that had expanded above 0.001.

V and J are TRBV20-1 and TRBJ2-1, with no clear D. This clonotype originated in a man aged 30 to 45 with Graves disease. The sequencing used peripheral blood mononuclear cells (PBMCs), collected at new diagnosis, from a patient treated with antithyroid drugs. The CDR3 sequence is CSAARANNEQFF. The CDR3 DNA follows: TGCAGTGCTGCCCGGGCCAACAATGAGCAGTTCTTC.